The following is a TCR beta chain sequence with its context. Antigen specificity is unknown. This entry comes from a study of T cell responses to AZD1222 COVID-19 vaccine. Study overall: Second-dose intervals near 4 or 12 weeks were combined. Findings and caveats of the study: CD4 TCRs covered the whole spike, strongest at regions 160-218 and 743-854. Samples come after the peak T cell response, not at day 14.

J was trimmed by 7 bases and V by 5 bases; bases with no gene match: 9. The V gene's germline CDR1 is SGHVS and CDR2 FQNEAQ. The CDR3 totals 14 residues. Here immunoSEQ multiplex PCR was the method, and the copy in TCRdb shows in-frame clones only, minus some. This repertoire shows about 110,000 clones, 80% to 85% found once; its top ten account for 9.4%. The material was peripheral blood, obtained on day 0 of AZD1222 vaccination. The chain employs TRBV7-8 and TRBJ1-2; TRBD1 matches at 8 bases. This TCR was sampled from an adult in good health. The CDR3 here is CASSPGTGVFGYTF. The CDR3 DNA sequence: TGTGCCAGCAGCCCTGGGACAGGTGTTTTTGGCTACACCTTC. The full variable domain, rest sourced from reference TRBV7-8 and TRBJ1-2, is GAGVSQSPRYKVAKRGQDVALRCDPISGHVSLFWYQQALGQGPEFLTYFQNEAQLDKSGLPSDRFFAERPEGSVSTLKIQRTQQEDSAVYLCASSPGTGVFGYTFGSGTRLTVV.